This T cell receptor beta chain came from a study of vaccination and CD4 T cells after COVID-19. Study-wide context: The authors exposed cells to overlapping spike peptides derived from SARS-CoV-2, HCoV-NL63, HCoV-OC43 and HCoV-229E. General study results and limits: Post-vaccination, and not before, a median about 90% of reactive clones appeared in convalescent patients.

This clonotype was recorded a few times. Antigen specificity is unknown. Cultured CD4+ T cells had their DNA profiled by the Oncomine TCR Beta short-read assay. Using the QIAamp micro DNA kit, genomic DNA was extracted from the CD4+ T cells that had been cultured. TCRdb passed the PCR reads through MiXCR, listing each CDR3 protein once. There are about 6,800 distinct CDR3 sequences in the sample; 35% occur only once, and less than 40% lies in the top ten. Treatment given: approximately nine-day PBMC culture with coronavirus spike peptide pools or control peptides (ViraFEST assay). One should note that the unexposed donor's CD4+ T cells were collected before the COVID-19 pandemic (2011-2018). For ViraFEST, peptide pools expanded antigen-specific T cells, after which the TCRs were sequenced. On day 3 and again on day 7, fresh IL-2 medium was used to replace half the medium. Per germline, CDR1 MNHNS and CDR2 SASEGT. The CDR3 extends over 11 amino acids. V was clipped by 10 bases and J by 0 bases, with 6 bases between them.

The chain couples TRBV6-1 to TRBJ1-1; D unclear. The TCR sequence derives from a human donor in good health. The sample comprised CD4+ T cells from blood, cultured in vitro. The CDR3 sequence is CATLLNTEAFF. The CDR3 DNA is TGTGCCACCCTACTGAACACTGAAGCTTTCTTT.